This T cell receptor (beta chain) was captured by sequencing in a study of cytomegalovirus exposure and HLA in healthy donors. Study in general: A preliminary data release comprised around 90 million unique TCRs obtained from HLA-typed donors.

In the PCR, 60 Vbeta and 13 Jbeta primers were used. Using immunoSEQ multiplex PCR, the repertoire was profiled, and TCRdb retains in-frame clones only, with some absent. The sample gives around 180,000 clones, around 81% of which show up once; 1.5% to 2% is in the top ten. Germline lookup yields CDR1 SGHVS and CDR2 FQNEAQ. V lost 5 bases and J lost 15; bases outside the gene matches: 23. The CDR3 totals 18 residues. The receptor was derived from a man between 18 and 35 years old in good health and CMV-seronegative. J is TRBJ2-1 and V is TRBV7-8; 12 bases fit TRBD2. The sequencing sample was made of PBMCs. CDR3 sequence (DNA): TGTGCCAGCAGCCCCCCACCTATGTCTAGCGGGAGGGCCGGAAGGCGGTTCTTC. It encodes CASSPPPMSSGRAGRRFF.